The T cell receptor (beta chain) under discussion was sequenced for a study of vaccination and CD4 T cells after COVID-19 (dated by TCRdb to between 2022 and 2023). For context, the study as a whole: The convalescent cohort comprised six males and four females, including two Hispanic individuals, seven Caucasians, two Asians and one multiracial person. Participants received two doses of either the Pfizer-BioNTech BNT162b2 vaccine (n=8) or the Moderna mRNA-1273 vaccine (n=2). Post-COVID blood samples from convalescent patients were collected a median of approximately 100 days after diagnosis, with a range of roughly 35 to 180 days. Post-vaccine blood samples were collected a median of around 10 weeks after the second vaccine dose, ranging from roughly 13 to 241 days. Culture stimuli were overlapping spike peptide pools from SARS-CoV-2 and from the common cold coronaviruses HCoV-NL63, HCoV-OC43 and HCoV-229E. Control cultures used a CEFX viral epitope pool as positive control, an HIV-1 Nef peptide pool as negative control, or no peptide. The spike-specific CD4+ TCR repertoire was compared before and after mRNA vaccination in 10 to 11 COVID-19 convalescent patients and 4 infection-naive healthy vaccine recipients. The full study reports these points: In convalescent patients, nearly all vaccine-specific clones (304 of 307) were found to be mono-reactive for SARS-CoV-2 spike rather than cross-reactive with common cold coronaviruses. An increase in the median number of SARS-CoV-2-reactive clonotypes from 21 after infection to some 40 after vaccination was observed, but the change was not found to be significant. In convalescent patients, a median roughly 83% of post-vaccine SARS-CoV-2-reactive clones were detected only after vaccination, and vaccine-specific priming was suggested by this finding. The study included relatively few convalescent patients and did not analyze early timepoints after natural infection.

The CDR3 runs 17 residues from the cysteine to the phenylalanine. CDR3 DNA is the only sequence kept; it has 51 bases, read in frame from the first base. Trimming takes 0 bases from V and 0 bases from J, and the germline ends sit 12 bases apart. Sequences MGHDK (CDR1) and SYGVNS (CDR2) are obtained from the germline V gene. To prepare the library, PCR was applied. At the Johns Hopkins FTIC core, DNA from the cultured CD4+ T cells underwent TCR sequencing with the Oncomine TCR Beta short-read assay. The QIAamp micro DNA kit was used to extract genomic DNA from the cultured CD4+ T cells. Oncomine TCR Beta libraries made from cultured CD4+ T cells were pooled using unique dual indexes and sequenced on an Illumina iSeq 100. The authors' pipeline ran thus. Non-productive sequences were removed, and CDR3s that did not start with C, did not end with F or W, or were shorter than 7 amino acids were discarded. Antigen-specific clonotypes were identified using the MANAFEST web application through comparison of peptide-stimulated wells with reference and other culture wells. To be called positive, a clone needed an FDR below 0.05, an odds ratio above 5, and a productive frequency above 0.1% in at least two of three replicate wells. Cross-reactive clonotypes were defined as significantly expanded in both SARS-CoV-2 spike wells and at least one common cold coronavirus spike condition. CDR3 homology was assessed with Levenshtein distances (stringdist) and unrooted phylogenetic trees (ape) in R version 3.6.1. The public reads were reanalyzed by TCRdb: fastp trimming at Q25, MiXCR alignment, in-frame beta chains only. Every entry covers one CDR3 protein and lists the most common genes and DNA from its rows. TCRdb, not the original authors, processed these V and J calls. This sample lists about 26,000 distinct CDR3 sequences; roughly 50% were detected once. The ten largest clonotypes hold roughly 27% of the sample.

This clonotype showed up just a few times. Its recognized antigen is unknown. Base qualities are not at hand, and no much larger clone is one base apart. What this sample's treatment or condition label stands for: roughly 11-day PBMC culture with coronavirus spike peptide pools or control peptides (ViraFEST assay). To expand antigen-specific T cells with peptide pools and then pick out the expanded clonotypes through TCR sequencing, the study relied on the ViraFEST assay. Negative nucleocapsid antibody tests taken both before and after vaccination confirmed that the healthy vaccine recipients had no prior SARS-CoV-2 infection. PBMCs were cultured at approximately 2.1 million per well in IMDM supplemented with approximately 4.7% human AB serum and approximately 10 IU/ml IL-2, with approximately 11 ug/ml peptide pools added. Half of the culture medium was replaced with fresh IL-2-containing medium on days 3 and 7. CD4+ T cells were isolated after 10 days of culture through negative selection using the EasySep CD4+ T cell isolation kit. PBMCs were separated from whole blood using Ficoll-Paque Plus gradient centrifugation and then either used fresh or cryopreserved at -140C. In general, triplicate wells were set up for every culture condition.

The receptor's source is a human donor who received a COVID-19 vaccine. Recombination linked TRBV25-1 to TRBJ1-5; a weak D assignment points to TRBD1 (6 bases agree). The specimen comprised CD4+ T cells from blood, cultured in vitro, sampled before SARS-CoV-2 vaccination. The sequenced DNA: TGTGCCAGCAGTGAATACCGACAGGCCGGTAGCAATCAGCCCCAGCATTTT. Its protein product is CASSEYRQAGSNQPQHF.